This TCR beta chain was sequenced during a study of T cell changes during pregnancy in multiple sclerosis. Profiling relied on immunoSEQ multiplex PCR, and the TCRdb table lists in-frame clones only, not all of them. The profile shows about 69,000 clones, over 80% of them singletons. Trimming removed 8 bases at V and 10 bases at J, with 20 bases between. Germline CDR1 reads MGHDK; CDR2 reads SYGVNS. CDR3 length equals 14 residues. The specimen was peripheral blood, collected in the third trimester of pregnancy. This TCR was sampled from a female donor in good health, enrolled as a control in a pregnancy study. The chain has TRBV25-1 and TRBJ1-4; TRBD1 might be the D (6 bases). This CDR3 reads CASRTAEIWGKLFF. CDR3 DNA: TGTGCCAGCCGGACAGCCGAAATTTGGGGAAAACTGTTTTTT.